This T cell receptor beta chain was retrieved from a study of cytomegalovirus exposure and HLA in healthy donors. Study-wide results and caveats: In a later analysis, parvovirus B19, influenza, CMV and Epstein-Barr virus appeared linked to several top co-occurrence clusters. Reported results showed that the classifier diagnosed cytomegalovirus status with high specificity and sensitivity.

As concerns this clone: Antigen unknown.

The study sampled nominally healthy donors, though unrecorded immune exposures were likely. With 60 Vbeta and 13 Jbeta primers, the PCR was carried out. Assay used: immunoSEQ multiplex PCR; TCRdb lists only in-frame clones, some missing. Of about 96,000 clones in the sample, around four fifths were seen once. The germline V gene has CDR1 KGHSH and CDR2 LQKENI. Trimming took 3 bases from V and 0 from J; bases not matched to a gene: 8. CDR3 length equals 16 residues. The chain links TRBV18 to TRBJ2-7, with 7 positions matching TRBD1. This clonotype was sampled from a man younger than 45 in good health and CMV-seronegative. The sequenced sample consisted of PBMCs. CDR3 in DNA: TGTGCCAGCTCACCGTTCCCGGGACAGTCCTCCTACGAGCAGTACTTC. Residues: CASSPFPGQSSYEQYF.